This T cell receptor (beta chain) was observed in a study of response to subunit inactivated influenza vaccine. This clonotype was recorded a few times. Its specificity is not known. Whole-study results and caveats: There was a suggestion from the authors that each seasonal influenza vaccination recruits few new T cells.

TCRdb recomputed calls from the RT-PCR reads with MiXCR, one row per CDR3 protein. The sample carries hundreds of thousands of distinct CDR3 sequences, roughly 27% recorded once. The CDR3 has 18 amino acids. V lost 4 bases to trimming and J lost 3 bases; unmatched junction nucleotides: 15. CDR1 and CDR2 from the germline V gene are LGHNA and YNFKEQ. This sequence originates from a man aged 50 to 60 who received an inactivated influenza vaccine. V and J are TRBV4-2 and TRBJ2-1; 7 bases map to TRBD2. The input for sequencing was CD4+ T cells sorted from PBMCs, taken 5 days after vaccination. The CDR3 protein is CASSRGVVSGGLYNEQFF. CDR3 sequence (DNA): TGTGCCAGCAGCCGAGGGGTGGTTTCGGGAGGCCTCTACAATGAGCAGTTCTTC.